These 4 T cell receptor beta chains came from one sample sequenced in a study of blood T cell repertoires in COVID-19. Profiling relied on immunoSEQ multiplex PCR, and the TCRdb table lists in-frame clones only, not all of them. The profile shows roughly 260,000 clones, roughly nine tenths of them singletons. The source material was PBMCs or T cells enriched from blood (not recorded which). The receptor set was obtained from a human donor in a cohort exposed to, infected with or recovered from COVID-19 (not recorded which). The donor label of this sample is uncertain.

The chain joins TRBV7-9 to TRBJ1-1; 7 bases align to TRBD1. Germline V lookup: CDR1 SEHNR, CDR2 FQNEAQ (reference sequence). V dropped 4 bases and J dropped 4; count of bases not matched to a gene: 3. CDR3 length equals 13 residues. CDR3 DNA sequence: TGTGCCAGCAGCTGGGACAGTCGCACTGAAGCTTTCTTT. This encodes CASSWDSRTEAFF. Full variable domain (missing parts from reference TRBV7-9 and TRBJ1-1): DTGVSQNPRHKITKRGQNVTFRCDPISEHNRLYWYRQTLGQGPEFLTYFQNEAQLEKSRLLSDRFSAERPKGSFSTLEIQRTEQGDSAMYLCASSWDSRTEAFFGQGTRLTVV.

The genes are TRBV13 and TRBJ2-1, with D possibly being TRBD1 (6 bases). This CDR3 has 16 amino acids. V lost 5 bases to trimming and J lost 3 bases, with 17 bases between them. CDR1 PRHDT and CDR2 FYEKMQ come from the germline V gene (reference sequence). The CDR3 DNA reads TGTGCCAGCAGCGCCCCCGGGACAATAAGCTACAATGAGCAGTTCTTC. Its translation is CASSAPGTISYNEQFF.

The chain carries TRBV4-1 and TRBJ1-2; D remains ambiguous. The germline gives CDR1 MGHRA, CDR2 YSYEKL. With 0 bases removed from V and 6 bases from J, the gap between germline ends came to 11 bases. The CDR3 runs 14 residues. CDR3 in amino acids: CASSQEGRMDGYTF. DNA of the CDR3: TGCGCCAGCAGCCAAGAGGGCCGCATGGATGGCTACACCTTC.

DNA of the CDR3: TGCGCCAGCAGCTTGGGGGGTCAGGGTAACGAGCAGTACTTC. This sequence encodes CASSLGGQGNEQYF. The V and J genes are TRBV5-1 and TRBJ2-7; tentatively, D is TRBD1 (5 bases). The CDR3 is 14 amino acids. With 0 bases removed from V and 5 bases from J, the gap between germline ends came to 12 bases. The germline V gene has CDR1 SGHRS and CDR2 YFSETQ.